These T cell receptor beta chains were read from a single sample in a study of CD8+ T cells in alopecia areata. The protocol was immunoSEQ multiplex PCR, while the TCRdb copy is restricted to in-frame clones and leaves out a portion. This table holds around 190,000 clones, about 60% found once. This specimen was CD4+ T cells sorted from blood, taken at week 4, from a patient treated with tofacitinib. Receptors were obtained from a human donor with alopecia areata. CDR3s include the opening cysteine and the closing phenylalanine or tryptophan. D genes are given only for firm matches. Clone size, where shown, is once, few, many, or a class for clones that have expanded.

j_call clone_size v_call d_call cdr3_aa cdr3_nt
TRBJ2-1 . TRBV7-6 TRBD1 CASSAKTTGEDEQFF TGTGCCAGCAGCGCCAAAACGACAGGGGAGGATGAGCAGTTCTTC
TRBJ2-5 few TRBV7-9 . CASSLAGETQYF TGTGCCAGCAGCTTAGCGGGGGAGACCCAGTACTTC
TRBJ2-1 . TRBV9 TRBD2 CASSIQLAGRVNEQFF TGTGCCAGCAGCATTCAACTAGCGGGAAGGGTAAATGAGCAGTTCTTC
TRBJ2-2 . TRBV4-1 . CASSQDWGGSGELFF TGCGCCAGCAGCCAAGATTGGGGGGGCAGCGGGGAGCTGTTTTTT
TRBJ2-6 . TRBV2 TRBD1 CASSADRGTGANVLTF TGTGCCAGCAGTGCCGACAGGGGAACTGGGGCCAACGTCCTGACTTTC
TRBJ2-5 . TRBV6-5 . CASSPPGETQYF TGTGCCAGCAGTCCCCCCGGGGAGACCCAGTACTTC
TRBJ2-5 . TRBV29-1 . CSAFKAGWPAETQYF TGCAGCGCTTTTAAAGCGGGTTGGCCGGCGGAGACCCAGTACTTC
TRBJ2-5 . TRBV5-1 . CASSPSGKETQYF TGCGCCAGCAGCCCCAGCGGAAAAGAGACCCAGTACTTC
TRBJ2-3 . TRBV29-1 . CSVYSDPQYF TGCAGCGTTTATTCCGATCCGCAGTATTTT
TRBJ1-5 few TRBV21-1 . CASSKTNQPQHF TGTGCCAGCAGCAAAACAAATCAGCCCCAGCATTTT
TRBJ2-5 . TRBV5-1 TRBD2 CASNPAGDGETQYF TGCGCCAGCAACCCAGCGGGAGACGGGGAGACCCAGTACTTC